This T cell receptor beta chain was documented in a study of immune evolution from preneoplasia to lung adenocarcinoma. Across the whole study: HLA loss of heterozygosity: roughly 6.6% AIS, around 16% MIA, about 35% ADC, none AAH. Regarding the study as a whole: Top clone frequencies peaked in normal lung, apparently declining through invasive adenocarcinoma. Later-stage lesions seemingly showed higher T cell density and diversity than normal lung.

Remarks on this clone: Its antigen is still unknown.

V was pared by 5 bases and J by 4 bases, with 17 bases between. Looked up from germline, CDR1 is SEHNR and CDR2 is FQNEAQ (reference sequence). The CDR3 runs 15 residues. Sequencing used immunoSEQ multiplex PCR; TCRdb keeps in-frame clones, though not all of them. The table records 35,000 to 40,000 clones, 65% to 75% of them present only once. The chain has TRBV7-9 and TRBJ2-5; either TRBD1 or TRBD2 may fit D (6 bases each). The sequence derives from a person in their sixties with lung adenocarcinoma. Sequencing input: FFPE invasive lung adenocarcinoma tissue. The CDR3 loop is CASSLQGGLRETQYF. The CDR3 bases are TGTGCCAGCAGCCTACAGGGAGGCCTCAGAGAGACCCAGTACTTC.